The 3 T cell receptor beta chains below come from one sample, sequenced in a study of cytomegalovirus exposure and HLA in healthy donors. In the PCR, 60 Vbeta and 13 Jbeta primers were used. The protocol was immunoSEQ multiplex PCR, while the TCRdb copy is restricted to in-frame clones and leaves out a portion. The top ten clones hold 2.5% to 3.5% of a sample with under 65,000 clones, around 82% of them seen once. Sample: PBMCs. The receptors come from a woman aged 18-29 years in good health and CMV-seronegative.

J is TRBJ1-3 and V is TRBV28, with D perhaps matching TRBD1 (5 bases). The V end lost 10 bases, the J end lost 1 base, and 8 bases lay between the germline ends. The CDR3 covers 12 residues. Germline V gene sequence: CDR1 MDHEN, CDR2 SYDVKM. CDR3 sequence: CAIGGSGNTIYF. CDR3 nucleotides: TGTGCCATCGGGGGGTCTGGAAACACCATATATTTT.

The chain joins TRBV10-3 to TRBJ1-1; 7 bases are a match to TRBD1. With 4 bases clipped from V and 5 bases from J, the junction kept 7 bases outside the gene matches. Germline V CDR1 and CDR2: ENHRY, SYGVKD. This CDR3 region has 14 residues. The CDR3 is CAISGDSRRTEAFF. The DNA for the CDR3 is TGTGCCATCAGTGGGGACAGCCGGAGGACTGAAGCTTTCTTT.

The V call is TRBV6-5, the J call TRBJ1-5; D is undetermined. CDR3 length: 14 amino acids. Trimming stripped 5 bases from V and 1 base from J, with 9 bases between. Germline V gene data show CDR1 as MNHEY and CDR2 as SVGAGI. The CDR3 region is CASSEQSSNQPQHF. The CDR3 bases are TGTGCCAGCAGTGAACAGTCAAGCAATCAGCCCCAGCATTTT.